At least ten counts were recorded for the clone carrying this T cell receptor beta chain. Sequencing libraries for TCR beta were prepared with iRepertoire HTBI primers and Arm-PCR of CDR3 regions. Each CDR3 protein is one row after TCRdb ran MiXCR on the multiplex PCR reads. Of over 350,000 distinct CDR3 sequences listed, about 15% are singletons. This entry belongs to a study of regulatory T cells in long-lasting Graves disease. Time point reported: newly diagnosed GD, antithyroid drugs for less than 3 months. From PBMCs, RNA was extracted and then used to make the TCR library. The CDR3 consists of 14 residues. Trimming took 3 bases from V and 6 from J, leaving 9 bases between them. This same sample was also taken into another study, of T cells in Graves' hyperthyroidism and ophthalmopathy. That paper states: Reasons for excluding patients were uncontrolled infection, other autoimmune disease, pregnancy or lactation.

The chain uses TRBV12-3 or TRBV12-4 and TRBJ1-6; no reliable D call. Sequenced material: peripheral blood mononuclear cells (PBMCs), taken at new diagnosis, from a patient treated with antithyroid drugs. This receptor was obtained from a woman aged 40-49 years with Graves disease. This CDR3 is CASSFELPNSPLHF. CDR3 DNA sequence: TGTGCCAGCAGTTTTGAGCTCCCTAATTCACCCCTCCACTTT.